This T cell receptor beta chain was documented in a study of sequential checkpoint blockade in melanoma. Study information: Each arm's sequence ended with maintenance nivolumab. Twenty-two patients had tumor biopsies before treatment and at week 13.

This table comes from immunoSEQ multiplex PCR, and its TCRdb copy is limited to in-frame clones, with some not included. The sample lists about 13,000 clones, about 28% occurring once. Regarding treatment: randomized to nivolumab then ipilimumab (arm A) or the reverse (arm B). DNA-damaging chemotherapy had not been given to any patient beforehand. The germline gives CDR1 SGDLS, CDR2 YYNGEE. J was trimmed by 7 bases and V by 1 base; bases with no gene match: 14. The length of the CDR3 is 17 residues. The genes are TRBV9 and TRBJ2-1; 7 positions agree with TRBD2. The clonotype was recovered from a human donor with melanoma. This specimen consisted of tumor tissue (inferred from file names), obtained from a patient given nivolumab and ipilimumab in sequence. The CDR3 nucleotides are TGTGCCAGCAGCGTACGAGGGAGTAGCGGGTATCTAAATGAGCAGTTCTTC. It encodes CASSVRGSSGYLNEQFF.